These T cell receptor beta chains were read from a single sample in a study of T cell repertoires in cytomegalovirus infection. TCRdb reprocessed the reads via MiXCR and lists one record per CDR3 protein. In the table there are approximately 910,000 distinct CDR3 sequences, 30% to 40% of which are singletons. These TCRs are of unknown antigen specificity. Sequenced here: cultured CD8+ T cells from PBMCs, sampled from culture after CMV antigen stimulation. These receptors originate from a human donor in good health (CMV status not recorded). Some clones in this sample may be carry-over from other donors' samples. CDR3s leave out the opening cysteine and the closing phenylalanine or tryptophan. Fields, in order: J gene, clone size, V gene, CDR3 protein. Clone size is stated in some rows and not others, as once, few, many or a class when expanded.

>TRBJ1-5|.|TRBV6-2/TRBV6-3
ASSYLALNQPQH
>TRBJ2-1|many|TRBV7-8
ASSLLGHNEQF
>TRBJ1-5|.|TRBV12-3/TRBV12-4
ASSSTQSDQPQH
>TRBJ1-6|.|TRBV12-3/TRBV12-4
ASSFQGATNSPLH
>TRBJ1-2|.|TRBV12-5
ASDLTHEGAGGLYGYT
>TRBJ2-1|few|TRBV15
ATSSTSPNEQF
>TRBJ2-1|.|TRBV7-7
ASSSDPSDEQF
>TRBJ2-1|few|TRBV5-1
ASRSGTSGFNEQF
>TRBJ2-3|many|TRBV12-3/TRBV12-4
ASSFARPHEDTQY
>TRBJ1-2|.|TRBV28
ASSPIPGTLNSGYT
>TRBJ2-3|.|TRBV6-4
ASSAQSTDTQY
>TRBJ1-3|.|TRBV12-3/TRBV12-4
ASSLGRTRSGNTIY
>TRBJ1-5|.|TRBV7-4
ASSLQGTVQH
>TRBJ2-5|few|TRBV7-7
ASSMTSAGETQY
>TRBJ1-1|.|TRBV6-1
ASSTLSQGYTEAF
>TRBJ2-7|.|TRBV27
ASSRPAAASEQY
>TRBJ1-1|.|TRBV7-1
ASSPRDTIEAF
>TRBJ2-3|once|TRBV27
ASNRGGSSTDTQY
>TRBJ1-1|few|TRBV28
ASSPNWTDDTWNTEAF
>TRBJ2-1|once|TRBV27
ASSSGRTEQF
>TRBJ2-2|many|TRBV7-9
ASPWGRVNTGELF
>TRBJ2-1|.|TRBV10-2
ASSDRRDEQF
>TRBJ2-1|many|TRBV7-9
ASLGGGGGPREQF
>TRBJ1-1|.|TRBV7-9
ASSLTPDRPFFMNTEAF
>TRBJ1-3|many|TRBV7-2
ASSNPGSGNTIY
>TRBJ1-3|few|TRBV6-1
ASSFTGKSSGNTIY
>TRBJ1-2|.|TRBV2
ASSWVIGDKERSIGYT
>TRBJ1-5|.|TRBV7-2
ASSLVDRVDQPQH